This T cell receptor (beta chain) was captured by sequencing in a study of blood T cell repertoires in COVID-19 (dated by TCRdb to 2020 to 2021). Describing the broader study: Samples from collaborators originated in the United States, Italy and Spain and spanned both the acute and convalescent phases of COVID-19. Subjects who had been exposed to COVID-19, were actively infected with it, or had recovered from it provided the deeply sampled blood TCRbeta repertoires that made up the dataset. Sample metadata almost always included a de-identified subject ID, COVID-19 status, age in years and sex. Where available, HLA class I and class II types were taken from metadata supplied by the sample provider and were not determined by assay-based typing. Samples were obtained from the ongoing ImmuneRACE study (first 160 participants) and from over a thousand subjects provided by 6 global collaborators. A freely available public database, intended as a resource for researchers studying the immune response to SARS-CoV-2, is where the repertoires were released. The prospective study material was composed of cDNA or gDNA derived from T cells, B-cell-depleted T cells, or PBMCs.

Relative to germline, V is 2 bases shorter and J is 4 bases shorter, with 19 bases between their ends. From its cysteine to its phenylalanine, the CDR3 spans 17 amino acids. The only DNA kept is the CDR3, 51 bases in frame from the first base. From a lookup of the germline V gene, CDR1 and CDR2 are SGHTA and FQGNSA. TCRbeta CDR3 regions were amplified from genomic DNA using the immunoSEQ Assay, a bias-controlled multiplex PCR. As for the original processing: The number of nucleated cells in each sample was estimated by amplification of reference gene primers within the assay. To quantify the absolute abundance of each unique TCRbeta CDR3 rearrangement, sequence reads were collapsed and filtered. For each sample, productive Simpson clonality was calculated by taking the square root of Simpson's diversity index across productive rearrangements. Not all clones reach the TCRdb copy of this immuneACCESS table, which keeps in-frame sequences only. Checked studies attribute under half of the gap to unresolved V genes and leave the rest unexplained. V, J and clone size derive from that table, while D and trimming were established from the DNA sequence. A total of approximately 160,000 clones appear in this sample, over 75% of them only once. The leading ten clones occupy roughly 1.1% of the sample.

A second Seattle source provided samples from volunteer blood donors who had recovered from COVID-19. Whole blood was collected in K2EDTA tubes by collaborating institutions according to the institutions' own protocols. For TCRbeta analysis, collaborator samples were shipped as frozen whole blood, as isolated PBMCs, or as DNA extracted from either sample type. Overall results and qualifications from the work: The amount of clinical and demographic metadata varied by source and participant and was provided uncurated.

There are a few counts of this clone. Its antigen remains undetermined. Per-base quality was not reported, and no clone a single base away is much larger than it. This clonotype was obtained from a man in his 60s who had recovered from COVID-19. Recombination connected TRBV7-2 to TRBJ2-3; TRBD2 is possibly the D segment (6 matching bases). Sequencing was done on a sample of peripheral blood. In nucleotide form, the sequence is TGTGCCAGCAGCTTAAAGATGGCTAGCGTTATCCCAGATACGCAGTATTTT. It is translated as CASSLKMASVIPDTQYF.